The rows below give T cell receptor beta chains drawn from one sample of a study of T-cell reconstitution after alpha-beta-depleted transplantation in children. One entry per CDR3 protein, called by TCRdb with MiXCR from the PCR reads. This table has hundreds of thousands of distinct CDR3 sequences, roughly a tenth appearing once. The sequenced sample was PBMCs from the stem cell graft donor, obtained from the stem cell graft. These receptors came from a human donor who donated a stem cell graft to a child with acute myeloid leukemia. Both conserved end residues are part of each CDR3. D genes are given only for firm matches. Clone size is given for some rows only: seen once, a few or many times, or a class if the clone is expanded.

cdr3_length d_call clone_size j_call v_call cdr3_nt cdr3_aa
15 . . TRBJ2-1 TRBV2 TGTGCCAGCAATCCTCGAGGGAGCTCCTACAATGAGCAGTTCTTC CASNPRGSSYNEQFF
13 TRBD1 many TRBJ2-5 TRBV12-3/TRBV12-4 TGTGCCAGCAACCGACAGGGTCGGAAGACCCAGTACTTC CASNRQGRKTQYF
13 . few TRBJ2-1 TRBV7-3 TGTGCCAGCAGCTCAGGGATGGGGAATGAGCAGTTCTTC CASSSGMGNEQFF
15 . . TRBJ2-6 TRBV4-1 TGCGCCAGCAGCCTGGGGGGGGGCTTGGCCAACGTCCTGACTTTC CASSLGGGLANVLTF
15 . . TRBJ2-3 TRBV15 TGTGCCACCAGCAGGGCTGGCCCAGGTACAGATACGCAGTATTTT CATSRAGPGTDTQYF
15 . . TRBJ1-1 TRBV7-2 TGTGCCAGCAGCCGCCCGGAGGGCAAGTACACTGAAGCTTTCTTT CASSRPEGKYTEAFF
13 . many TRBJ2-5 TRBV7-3 TGTGCCAGCAGCTTATTATCTGGAGAGACCCAGTACTTC CASSLLSGETQYF
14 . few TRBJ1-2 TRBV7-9 TGTGCCAGCAGCTTATTAAGCAGGAGCTATGGCTACACCTTC CASSLLSRSYGYTF
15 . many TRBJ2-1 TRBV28 TGTGCCAGCAGTTTCTCGGGGGGCCCTTACAATGAGCAGTTCTTC CASSFSGGPYNEQFF
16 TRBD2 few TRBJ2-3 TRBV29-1 TGCAGCGTTGAAGGTGTAGCGGGAGGGGGCACAGATACGCAGTATTTT CSVEGVAGGGTDTQYF
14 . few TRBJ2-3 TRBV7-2 TGTGCCAGCAGCTTGGACAGGGCGGGAGTTACGCAGTATTTT CASSLDRAGVTQYF
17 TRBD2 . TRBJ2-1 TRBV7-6 TGTGCCAGCAGCTTAGCAGCTAGCGGGAGACCCTACAATGAGCAGTTCTTC CASSLAASGRPYNEQFF
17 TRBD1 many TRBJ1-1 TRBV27 TGTGCCAGCAGAACTTGGGGAGGGGGCAGAGGGGGCACTGAAGCTTTCTTT CASRTWGGGRGGTEAFF
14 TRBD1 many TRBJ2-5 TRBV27 TGTGCCAGCAGTGTGGGACAGGGGATGGAGACCCAGTACTTC CASSVGQGMETQYF
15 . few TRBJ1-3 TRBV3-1 TGTGCCAGCAGCCAACCATCCCTTTCTGGAAACACCATATATTTT CASSQPSLSGNTIYF
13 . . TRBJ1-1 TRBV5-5 TGTGCCAGCAGGTGGTCGGCGGACACTGAAGCTTTCTTT CASRWSADTEAFF
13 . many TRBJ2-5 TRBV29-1 TGCAGCGTTGCGCCGAGCGGCCAAGAGACCCAGTACTTC CSVAPSGQETQYF
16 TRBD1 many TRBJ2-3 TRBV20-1 TGCAGTGCTAGAGACAACAGGGGCGCTAGCACAGATACGCAGTATTTT CSARDNRGASTDTQYF
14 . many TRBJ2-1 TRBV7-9 TGTGCCAGCAGCTTGCCAACTGGACCCGCGGAGCAGTTCTTC CASSLPTGPAEQFF
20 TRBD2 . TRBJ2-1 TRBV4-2 TGTGCCAGCAGCGTAACTCCGGGACTAGCGGGAGGAGAATCCTACAATGAGCAGTTCTTC CASSVTPGLAGGESYNEQFF
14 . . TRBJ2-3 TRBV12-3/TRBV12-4 TGTGCCAGCAGTGAGTCTAACATGGCAGATACGCAGTATTTT CASSESNMADTQYF
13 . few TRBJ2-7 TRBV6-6 TGTGCCAGCAGTACCCATGGGGAGTACGAGCAGTACTTC CASSTHGEYEQYF
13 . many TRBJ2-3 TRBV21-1 TGTGCCAGCGGGACTACCGGCACAGATACGCAGTATTTT CASGTTGTDTQYF
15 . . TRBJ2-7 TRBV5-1 TGCGCCAGCAGCGAGGGACGGGCGAGCTCCTACGAGCAGTACTTC CASSEGRASSYEQYF
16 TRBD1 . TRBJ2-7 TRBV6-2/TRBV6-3 TGTGCCAGCAGTTACGAGACAGGGGGCGCGTCCTACGAGCAGTACTTC CASSYETGGASYEQYF
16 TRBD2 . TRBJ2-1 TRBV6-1 TGTGCCAGCAGTGCGGGACTAGCGTTATCCTACAATGAGCAGTTCTTC CASSAGLALSYNEQFF